The 27 T cell receptor beta chains presented below share a single source sample, sequenced in a study of regulatory T cells in long-lasting Graves disease. The time point denotes: newly diagnosed GD, antithyroid drugs for less than 3 months. The authors made the TCR library using RNA they extracted from PBMCs. Combining iRepertoire HTBI primers with Arm-PCR of CDR3 regions, the authors built TCR beta libraries. Via MiXCR, TCRdb re-called the multiplex PCR reads, giving one row per CDR3 protein. The sample has around 250,000 distinct CDR3 sequences, over 20% seen once. Specimen: peripheral blood mononuclear cells (PBMCs), collected at new diagnosis, from a patient treated with antithyroid drugs. The receptors were sampled from a female donor with Graves disease.

There are many counts of this clonotype. The chain uses TRBV30 and TRBJ2-1, with D perhaps TRBD1 or TRBD2 (5 bases each). CDR1 is GTSNPN, CDR2 SVGIG, per germline (reference sequence). The CDR3 runs to 13 residues. V lost 4 bases, J lost 3 bases, and 10 bases lay in between. The CDR3 nucleotides are TGTGCCTGGATTGGGGGAAGCTACAATGAGCAGTTCTTC. The encoded protein is CAWIGGSYNEQFF.

The CDR3 spells CATSRDRRVNNEQFF. CDR3 nucleotide sequence: TGTGCCACCAGCAGAGATAGGCGGGTAAACAATGAGCAGTTCTTC. The V call is TRBV15, the J call TRBJ2-1; a possible D gene is TRBD2 (5 bases). CDR3 length equals 15 residues. Germline V gene sequence: CDR1 LNHNV, CDR2 YYDKDF (reference sequence). V gave up 0 bases and J gave up 5 bases, with 11 bases separating them.

This clonotype was detected only a few times. An end of the junction does not agree with germline; a read error may underlie this. The V gene is TRBV5-1, the J gene TRBJ2-5; D gene ambiguous. In germline, CDR1 is SGHRS, CDR2 YFSETQ. This CDR3 is 11 amino acids long. CDR3 nucleotide sequence: TGCGCCAGCAGCTTGGGAGAGACCCAGTGCTTC. Its protein is CASSLGETQCF.

This clonotype was counted at least ten times. The chain combines TRBV30 with TRBJ1-4; TRBD1 matches at 9 bases. This CDR3 region has 13 residues. With 3 bases clipped from V and 8 bases from J, the junction kept 4 bases outside the gene matches. CDR1 is GTSNPN, CDR2 SVGIG, per germline (reference sequence). Here the CDR3 DNA reads TGTGCCTGGAGCGGACAGGGGCGCGAAAAACTGTTTTTT. It codes for CAWSGQGREKLFF. Based on the CDR3 plus reference TRBV30 and TRBJ1-4, the full variable domain is SQTIHQWPATLVQPVGSPLSLECTVEGTSNPNLYWYRQAAGRGLQLLFYSVGIGQISSEVPQNLSASRPQDRQFILSSKKLLLSDSGFYLCAWSGQGREKLFFGSGTQLSVL.

This clonotype was detected ten times or more. The chain is built from TRBV7-3 and TRBJ2-1; D is possibly TRBD1 (5 bases). The CDR3 runs 13 residues. CDR1 and CDR2 (germline): SGHTA, FQGTGA. Trimming pared 3 bases from V and 7 bases from J, leaving 10 bases between. The CDR3 loop reads CASSFDRQNEQFF. In DNA form, the CDR3 reads TGTGCCAGCAGCTTCGATAGACAGAATGAGCAGTTCTTC.

This clonotype came up many times. The rearrangement joins TRBV19 to TRBJ2-1, with D maybe TRBD1 (7 bases). The germline CDR1 and CDR2 sequences are LNHDA and SQIVND (reference sequence). The CDR3 is 12 amino acids. Trimming removed 11 bases from V and 5 bases from J, with 13 bases in between. Here the CDR3 DNA reads TGTGCCGCGCGGGACAGAAACAATGAGCAGTTCTTC. It specifies CAARDRNNEQFF. Variable domain in full (rest from reference TRBV19 and TRBJ2-1): DGGITQSPKYLFRKEGQNVTLSCEQNLNHDAMYWYRQDPGQGLRLIYYSQIVNDFQKGDIAEGYSVSREKKESFPLTVTSAQKNPTAFYLCAARDRNNEQFFGPGTRLTVL.

This chain links TRBV19 with TRBJ1-6, with 7 bases fitting TRBD1. This CDR3 contains 14 residues. Trimming took 6 bases from V and 10 from J; bases not matched to a gene: 9. CDR1 and CDR2 (germline): LNHDA, SQIVND (reference sequence). The CDR3 spells CASRETGTDSPLHF. The CDR3 DNA reads TGTGCCAGTAGGGAGACAGGGACGGACTCACCCCTCCACTTT.

This clonotype has a count of ten or more. The chain combines TRBV6-2 or TRBV6-3 with TRBJ1-4; D perhaps matches TRBD1 (5 bases). The germline V gene has CDR1 MNHEY and CDR2 SVGEGT. The CDR3 contains 14 residues. V gave up 2 bases and J gave up 8 bases, with 12 bases separating them. CDR3 sequence: CASSYRQRDEKLFF. The DNA of the CDR3 is TGTGCCAGCAGTTACAGGCAAAGGGACGAAAAACTGTTTTTT.

This clonotype was seen many times. J is TRBJ2-1 and V is TRBV4-2; D remains unclear. CDR1 LGHNA and CDR2 YNFKEQ come from the germline V gene. Deletions cut 4 bases from V and 1 base from J, with 14 bases between. The CDR3 sequence is 16 residues long. The CDR3 spells CASSPQVAESYNEQFF. CDR3 nucleotides: TGTGCCAGCAGCCCTCAAGTGGCTGAGTCCTACAATGAGCAGTTCTTC.

This chain connects TRBV6-1 to TRBJ2-2, with D maybe TRBD1 (5 bases). V lost 8 bases to trimming and J lost 5 bases, with 18 bases between them. Germline lookup yields CDR1 MNHNS and CDR2 SASEGT. CDR3 length: 15 residues. The CDR3 loop is CASADGGHKTGELFF. The DNA of the CDR3 is TGTGCCAGCGCCGATGGCGGACACAAGACCGGGGAGCTGTTTTTT.

This clonotype was detected ten times or more. The chain uses TRBV6-1 and TRBJ2-5; 7 bases map to TRBD2. The CDR3 length is 13 residues. With 7 bases clipped from V and 3 bases from J, the junction kept 5 bases outside the gene matches. Germline assignment: CDR1 MNHNS and CDR2 SASEGT. The CDR3 nucleotides read TGTGCCAGCACGTTTGCGGGGGAAGAGACCCAGTACTTC. Amino acids: CASTFAGEETQYF.

This clonotype was found many times. The chain combines TRBV7-2 with TRBJ1-1, with a weak D call TRBD1 (5 bases). V was clipped by 2 bases and J by 12 bases, with 13 bases between them. The length of the CDR3 is 12 residues. Germline CDR1 SGHTA, CDR2 FQGNSA. Here the CDR3 DNA reads TGTGCCAGCAGCTTACCCCCAAGGGGCCCTTTCTTT. It translates to CASSLPPRGPFF.

The V gene is TRBV5-6, the J gene TRBJ2-2, with D perhaps TRBD2 (7 bases). Germline CDR1 is SGHDT and CDR2 is YYEEEE. Trimming cost V 4 bases and J 5 bases, with 18 bases left between them. The CDR3 covers 16 residues. The CDR3 reads CASSPLRGLRTGELFF. CDR3 bases: TGTGCCAGCAGCCCGCTCAGGGGACTACGTACCGGGGAGCTGTTTTTT.

V gene TRBV2 combines with J gene TRBJ2-5, with 7 bases lining up with TRBD2. Germline-derived CDR1 and CDR2 are SNHLY and FYNNEI. The trim removed 8 bases at V and 0 bases at J, leaving 9 bases unmatched. This CDR3 has 15 residues. DNA of the CDR3: TGTGCCAGCTTGGAGAGGCTAGCGGACCAAGAGACCCAGTACTTC. This codes for CASLERLADQETQYF.

This sequence joins TRBV14 and TRBJ1-2; D is undetermined. V dropped 1 base and J dropped 4 bases, with 4 bases sitting between them. The CDR3 runs 12 residues. Germline lookup yields CDR1 SGHDN and CDR2 FVKESK. The CDR3 loop reads CASSQGIYGYTF. The CDR3 DNA follows: TGTGCCAGCAGCCAAGGTATCTATGGCTACACCTTC.

This clonotype was seen many times. This chain joins TRBV18 and TRBJ2-2; D call uncertain. V lost 5 bases and J 7 bases, leaving 8 bases between the germline ends. This CDR3 comprises 12 residues. CDR1 KGHSH and CDR2 LQKENI come from the germline V gene. CDR3 amino acids: CASSATGGELFF. As DNA, the CDR3 is TGTGCCAGCTCAGCGACCGGCGGGGAGCTGTTTTTT.

Regarding this clonotype: Given a much more abundant clone one base away, this may be a read error. In this CDR3 the conserved last residue, phenylalanine or tryptophan, is missing, so a read error is likely. The CDR3 here is CASSDYRGGRDTQYL. The DNA of the CDR3 is TGCGCCAGCAGTGACTACAGGGGAGGTAGGGATACGCAGTATCTT. This chain connects TRBV6-9 to TRBJ2-3; D may be TRBD1 (7 bases). The CDR3 extends over 15 amino acids. Germline CDR1 and CDR2: MNHGY and SVAAGI.

Many counts were recorded for this clonotype. The J gene is TRBJ2-1, the V gene TRBV6-2 or TRBV6-3; 8 nucleotides agree with TRBD2. Germline V gene sequence: CDR1 MNHEY, CDR2 SVGEGT. V trimming: 4 bases; J trimming: 1 base; junction bases outside the gene matches: 9. This CDR3 spans 17 amino acids. The CDR3 coding sequence is TGTGCCAGCAGTTCCCCTTTCGGGGGGGATTCCTACAATGAGCAGTTCTTC. This codes for CASSSPFGGDSYNEQFF.

Ten or more counts support this clonotype. The chain combines TRBV24-1 with TRBJ2-6, with a weak D call TRBD1 (5 bases). Trimming removed 3 bases from V and 4 bases from J, with 12 bases in between. This CDR3 is built from 16 residues. Germline values: CDR1 KGHDR, CDR2 SFDVKD. In nucleotides, the CDR3 is TGTGCCACCAGTGATCCGCAGGGAAGAGGGGCCAACGTCCTGACTTTC. Amino acid sequence: CATSDPQGRGANVLTF.

Concerning this clonotype itself: A far larger clone differs by one base, so this is likely a read error. V is TRBV13 and J is TRBJ2-5, with 10 bases aligning to TRBD1. The germline V gene has CDR1 PRHDT and CDR2 FYEKMQ (reference sequence). CDR3 length: 15 residues. Trimming removed 6 bases from V and 11 bases from J; junction bases left unmatched: 15. In nucleotides, the CDR3 is TGTGCCAGCAGTCGGGACAGGGGAGGGCCCAATGAGCAGTACTTC. This translates into CASSRDRGGPNEQYF.

This clonotype was seen repeatedly, ten times or more. The rearrangement uses TRBV11-2 and TRBJ2-3; tentative D call: TRBD2 (6 bases). V lost 2 bases, J lost 5 bases, and 17 bases lay in between. The CDR3 runs 16 residues. CDR1 SGHAT and CDR2 FQNNGV come from the germline V gene. This CDR3 is CASSLFAGSQGDTQYF. CDR3 nucleotides: TGTGCCAGCAGCTTATTTGCGGGGAGTCAAGGAGATACGCAGTATTTT.

Note on this clonotype: It is likely a read error: a sequence one base away is far more abundant. Without the conserved terminal phenylalanine or tryptophan, this CDR3 likely stems from a read error. This chain uses TRBV7-2 with TRBJ2-1; 9 bases map to TRBD1. Looked up from germline, CDR1 is SGHTA and CDR2 is FQGNSA. The CDR3 contains 17 residues. The CDR3 nucleotides are TGCGCCAGCAGCTTGGCCGTTGGGACAGGGAGGCGCAATGAGCAGTTCATC. Its translation is CASSLAVGTGRRNEQFI.

This clonotype has ten or more counts. V gene TRBV11-2 combines with J gene TRBJ2-7, with 8 positions matching TRBD2. The CDR3 runs to 15 residues. J lost 0 bases, V lost 4 bases, and 5 bases had no gene match. Germline CDR1 and CDR2: SGHAT and FQNNGV. CDR3 nucleotide sequence: TGTGCCAGCAGCTCCTCCGGGAGGGGCTCCTACGAGCAGTACTTC. Protein product: CASSSSGRGSYEQYF.

There are a few counts of this clonotype. The gene calls are TRBV7-9 and TRBJ1-6; no reliable D call. Trimming pared 5 bases from V and 8 bases from J, leaving 10 bases between. This CDR3 is built from 13 residues. Germline CDR1 SEHNR, CDR2 FQNEAQ (reference sequence). DNA of the CDR3: TGTGCCAGCAGCCCACCACGGGATTCACCCCTCCACTTT. Protein product: CASSPPRDSPLHF.

There are many counts of this clonotype. The chain combines TRBV3-1 with TRBJ2-3, with TRBD2 identical over 12 bases. Unmatched junction bases numbered 3, after V lost 5 bases and J lost 3 bases. Germline lookup yields CDR1 LGHDT and CDR2 YNNKEL (reference sequence). This CDR3 is built from 15 residues. The CDR3 protein is CASSRLAGATDTQYF. The CDR3 DNA is TGTGCCAGCAGCAGACTAGCGGGAGCGACAGATACGCAGTATTTT.

This clonotype was seen at least ten times. The CDR3 spells CASSYGRRLAVSDGELFF. CDR3 DNA sequence: TGTGCCAGCAGCTATGGGAGGAGACTAGCGGTCTCCGACGGGGAGCTGTTTTTT. The chain recombines TRBV5-6 with TRBJ2-2, with 9 bases fitting TRBD2. V trimming: 3 bases; J trimming: 7 bases; junction bases outside the gene matches: 16. The germline CDR1 and CDR2 sequences are SGHDT and YYEEEE. The length of the CDR3 is 18 residues.

This clonotype was seen repeatedly, ten times or more. The CDR3 spells CASSYGQYDEQYF. For the CDR3, the DNA is TGTGCCAGCAGTTACGGACAGTACGACGAGCAGTACTTC. This chain links TRBV6-2 or TRBV6-3 with TRBJ2-7; D might be TRBD1 (6 bases). V was trimmed by 2 bases and J by 5 bases, leaving 10 bases between them. This CDR3 is built from 13 residues. Germline-derived CDR1 and CDR2 are MNHEY and SVGEGT.